These 24 T cell receptor beta chains came from one sample sequenced in a study of shared clonotypes between healthy human individuals. Data came from immunoSEQ multiplex PCR; TCRdb stores just in-frame clones and leaves some out. The sample consists of roughly 510,000 clones, 75% to 80% of them appearing once. Sequenced sample: PBMCs. Source of these receptors: a woman in her forties in good health. Some clones in this sample may be carry-over from other donors' samples.

As for this clone: Given a far larger clone just one base away, this is likely a sequencing read error. This specimen includes other DNA sequences encoding the same CDR3. V is TRBV30 and J is TRBJ1-2; D ambiguous. CDR3 length: 11 residues. From germline, CDR1 is GTSNPN and CDR2 SVGIG (reference sequence). The CDR3 spells CAWSSPADYTF. CDR3 nucleotides: TGTGCCTGGAGTTCTCCCGCGGACTACACCTTT.

The genes are TRBV9 and TRBJ2-3, with D perhaps being TRBD1 or TRBD2 (5 bases each). Germline V gene lookup returns CDR1 SGDLS and CDR2 YYNGEE. The length of the CDR3 is 14 residues. V was shortened by 1 base and J by 5 bases, with 11 bases between the two germline ends. CDR3 nucleotides: TGTGCCAGCAGCGTATTAGAGGGGTTAGATACGCAGTATTTT. Translating gives CASSVLEGLDTQYF.

The chain couples TRBV28 to TRBJ1-1; possibly TRBD1 for D (6 bases). V was cut by 6 bases and J by 4 bases, with 15 bases left in between. Per the germline V gene, CDR1 is MDHEN and CDR2 is SYDVKM. This CDR3 is built from 14 residues. Here the CDR3 reads CASRTGRSFTEAFF. In nucleotides, the CDR3 is TGTGCCAGCAGAACAGGGAGGTCTTTCACTGAAGCTTTCTTT.

This chain joins TRBV6-1 and TRBJ1-4; D gene ambiguous. V was trimmed by 6 bases and J by 5 bases, leaving 13 bases between them. Looked up from germline, CDR1 is MNHNS and CDR2 is SASEGT. CDR3 size: 14 residues. The CDR3 bases are TGTGCCAGCAGCCTCCGGGAAATAAATGAAAAACTGTTTTTT. Residues: CASSLREINEKLFF.

This chain connects TRBV27 to TRBJ2-7; D is possibly TRBD1 (6 bases). Trimming pared 5 bases from V and 1 base from J, leaving 15 bases between. This CDR3 is built from 15 residues. CDR1 and CDR2 from the germline V gene are MNHEY and SMNVEV (reference sequence). The CDR3 reads CASSPGESPSYEQYF. The CDR3 bases are TGTGCCAGCAGTCCAGGGGAGTCACCATCCTACGAGCAGTACTTC.

This clone was recorded only once. The chain has TRBV7-2 and TRBJ2-7; 7 positions agree with TRBD2. Germline CDR1 SGHTA, CDR2 FQGNSA. The trim removed 1 base at V and 4 bases at J, leaving 7 bases unmatched. CDR3 length: 15 amino acids. CDR3 amino acids: CASSLGEGLGYEQYF. CDR3 in DNA: TGTGCCAGCAGCTTAGGAGAAGGACTAGGATACGAGCAGTACTTC.

The chain joins TRBV7-6 to TRBJ2-5; no reliable D call. The V gene lost 0 bases and the J gene lost 5 bases, with 7 bases spanning the gap. The CDR3 runs to 13 residues. From germline, CDR1 is SGHVS and CDR2 FNYEAQ. CDR3 in DNA: TGTGCCAGCAGCTTAGCGCCTAGGGAGACCCAGTACTTC. As protein: CASSLAPRETQYF.

This chain links TRBV11-1 with TRBJ1-5; possibly TRBD1 for D (6 bases). With 5 bases removed from V and 3 bases from J, the gap between germline ends came to 8 bases. This CDR3 has 13 amino acids. Looked up from germline, CDR1 is SGHAT and CDR2 is FQDESV (reference sequence). The CDR3 nucleotides are TGTGCCAGCAGCATGGGACACAATCAGCCCCAGCATTTT. It translates to CASSMGHNQPQHF.

As to this clone: The same CDR3 can be traced to other DNA sequences in this sample. The gene calls are TRBV5-1 and TRBJ2-7, with D perhaps TRBD1 (5 bases). This CDR3 contains 13 residues. The V end lost 2 bases, the J end lost 3 bases, and 9 bases lay between the germline ends. The germline V gene encodes CDR1 SGHRS and CDR2 YFSETQ. CDR3 region: CASSLRQGYEQYF. CDR3 bases: TGCGCCAGCAGCTTACGGCAGGGCTACGAGCAGTACTTC.

This chain links TRBV11-2 with TRBJ1-3; D not certain. The CDR3 has 15 amino acids. The V gene's germline CDR1 is SGHAT and CDR2 FQNNGV. V lost 1 base to trimming and J lost 4 bases, with 11 bases between them. The CDR3 reads CASSLVAGFGNTIYF. In DNA, the CDR3 is TGTGCCAGCAGCTTAGTGGCTGGGTTCGGAAACACCATATATTTT.

V is TRBV7-2 and J is TRBJ2-5; D unclear. V lost 4 bases and J lost 5, with 14 bases in between. The germline V gene has CDR1 SGHTA and CDR2 FQGNSA. CDR3 length: 14 amino acids. The CDR3 here is CASSSRPMEETQYF. CDR3 in DNA: TGTGCCAGCAGCTCCAGGCCCATGGAGGAGACCCAGTACTTC. The full variable domain, with the rest looked up from reference TRBV7-2 and TRBJ2-5, is GAGVSQSPSNKVTEKGKDVELRCDPISGHTALYWYRQSLGQGLEFLIYFQGNSAPDKSGLPSDRFSAERTGGSVSTLTIQRTQQEDSAVYLCASSSRPMEETQYFGPGTRLLVL.

The CDR3 DNA reads TGTGCCAGCAGTTTTGGGCCAGGGGCATACGAGCAGTACTTC. Translating it yields CASSFGPGAYEQYF. The chain employs TRBV28 and TRBJ2-7; tentative D call: TRBD1 (6 bases). The CDR3 runs 14 residues. V shed 3 bases and J shed 4 bases, with 13 bases lying between them. The germline gives CDR1 MDHEN, CDR2 SYDVKM. Full variable domain (rest looked up from reference TRBV28 and TRBJ2-7): DVKVTQSSRYLVKRTGEKVFLECVQDMDHENMFWYRQDPGLGLRLIYFSYDVKMKEKGDIPEGYSVSREKKERFSLILESASTNQTSMYLCASSFGPGAYEQYFGPGTRLTVT.

This clone showed up many times. V is TRBV11-2 and J is TRBJ2-7; 8 nucleotides line up with TRBD1. CDR1 and CDR2 from the germline V gene are SGHAT and FQNNGV. The trim removed 1 base at V and 5 bases at J, leaving 7 bases unmatched. The CDR3 is 15 amino acids. Here the CDR3 DNA reads TGTGCCAGCAGCTTAGGACAGGGGCCGCGGCACGAGCAGTACTTC. As protein: CASSLGQGPRHEQYF.

V is TRBV4-2 and J is TRBJ2-3; 12 bases line up with TRBD2. V gave up 0 bases and J gave up 0 bases; unmatched junction bases: 4. The CDR3 is 18 residues long. Germline V gene lookup returns CDR1 LGHNA and CDR2 YNFKEQ. The CDR3 sequence is CASSQDQGTSGSTDTQYF. CDR3 DNA sequence: TGTGCCAGCAGCCAAGATCAGGGGACTAGCGGGAGCACAGATACGCAGTATTTT.

This CDR3 is CASSLSGEGARAVSTEAFF. CDR3 in DNA: TGTGCCAGCTCACTCTCCGGAGAGGGGGCCAGGGCGGTTAGCACTGAAGCTTTCTTT. The J gene is TRBJ1-1, the V gene TRBV18; the match to TRBD1 covers 7 bases. CDR1 is KGHSH, CDR2 LQKENI, per germline. The V and J ends lost 4 bases and 4 bases, in that order; junction bases with no gene match: 21. CDR3 length equals 19 residues.

The chain employs TRBV11-2 and TRBJ2-3; 10 bases agree with TRBD2. The CDR3 covers 16 residues. The germline V gene encodes CDR1 SGHAT and CDR2 FQNNGV. Losses at the gene ends were 4 bases for V and 2 bases for J; bases not matched to a gene: 6. Here the CDR3 DNA reads TGTGCCAGCAGCTCCCTTAGCGGGGGGTACACAGATACGCAGTATTTT. This translates into CASSSLSGGYTDTQYF.

This sequence joins TRBV5-4 and TRBJ2-2, with 10 nucleotides matching TRBD1. The junction had 7 bases not matched to a gene; V was cut back by 4 bases and J by 4 bases. The CDR3 spans 16 residues. In germline, CDR1 is SGHNT, CDR2 YYREEE (reference sequence). DNA of the CDR3: TGTGCCAGCAGCGTGAGGACAGGGGGGATCACCGGGGAGCTGTTTTTT. It specifies CASSVRTGGITGELFF.

This chain joins TRBV27 and TRBJ2-1, with D perhaps matching TRBD1 (5 bases). Germline-derived CDR1 and CDR2 are MNHEY and SMNVEV (reference sequence). There are 13 residues in the CDR3. V was cut by 6 bases and J by 4 bases, with 10 bases left in between. In DNA form, the CDR3 reads TGTGCCAGCAGAAAAGGGGTGTACAATGAGCAGTTCTTC. Translating it yields CASRKGVYNEQFF.

The chain links TRBV29-1 to TRBJ2-1, with D perhaps matching TRBD1 (6 bases). Trimming took 7 bases from V and 1 from J, leaving 11 bases between them. CDR3 length equals 13 residues. Germline CDR1 reads SQVTM; CDR2 reads ANQGSEA. CDR3 region: CSARGFSYNEQFF. In DNA form, the CDR3 reads TGCAGCGCAAGGGGGTTTTCCTACAATGAGCAGTTCTTC.

This sequence joins TRBV6-5 and TRBJ1-1; 8 nucleotides match TRBD1. The CDR3 is 15 amino acids. J lost 1 base, V lost 2 bases, and 3 bases had no gene match. CDR1 is MNHEY and CDR2 is SVGAGI in the germline V gene. The DNA of the CDR3 is TGTGCCAGCAGTTACGTAGACAGGGGGAACACTGAAGCTTTCTTT. Translated: CASSYVDRGNTEAFF.

The chain carries TRBV15 and TRBJ1-2; maybe TRBD1 (5 bases). The CDR3 sequence is 17 residues long. Germline lookup yields CDR1 LNHNV and CDR2 YYDKDF (reference sequence). V was trimmed by 1 base and J by 0 bases, leaving 15 bases between them. CDR3 nucleotides: TGTGCCACCAGCAGAGTCGCCACAGGTCTGACTAACTATGGCTACACCTTC. As protein: CATSRVATGLTNYGYTF. The variable domain in full, completed from reference TRBV15 and TRBJ1-2, reads DAMVIQNPRYQVTQFGKPVTLSCSQTLNHNVMYWYQQKSSQAPKLLFHYYDKDFNNEADTPDNFQSRRPNTSFCFLDIRSPGLGDTAMYLCATSRVATGLTNYGYTFGSGTRLTVV.

This clone came up once. J is TRBJ2-2 and V is TRBV5-6; TRBD1 matches 7 bases. V shed 5 bases and J 4 bases; nucleotides not matched to a gene: 8. Germline-derived CDR1 and CDR2 are SGHDT and YYEEEE. The CDR3 consists of 15 residues. CDR3 loop: CASSVTGRTTGELFF. In DNA, the CDR3 is TGTGCCAGCAGTGTGACAGGGCGGACCACCGGGGAGCTGTTTTTT.

This sequence joins TRBV15 and TRBJ1-2; D not certain. CDR1 is LNHNV and CDR2 is YYDKDF in the germline V gene (reference sequence). The CDR3 runs 16 residues. V was cut by 0 bases and J by 4 bases, with 15 bases left in between. The chain's CDR3 is CATSRDVTSAGYGYTF. The CDR3 DNA sequence: TGTGCCACCAGCAGAGATGTAACAAGTGCGGGCTATGGCTACACCTTC.

The chain uses TRBV19 and TRBJ2-2, with 7 bases fitting TRBD1. This CDR3 region has 14 residues. The trim removed 5 bases at V and 3 bases at J, leaving 3 bases unmatched. The germline V gene encodes CDR1 LNHDA and CDR2 SQIVND (reference sequence). Written as DNA, the CDR3 is TGTGCCAGTAGTCCCGACAGGGACACCGGGGAGCTGTTTTTT. Residues: CASSPDRDTGELFF.